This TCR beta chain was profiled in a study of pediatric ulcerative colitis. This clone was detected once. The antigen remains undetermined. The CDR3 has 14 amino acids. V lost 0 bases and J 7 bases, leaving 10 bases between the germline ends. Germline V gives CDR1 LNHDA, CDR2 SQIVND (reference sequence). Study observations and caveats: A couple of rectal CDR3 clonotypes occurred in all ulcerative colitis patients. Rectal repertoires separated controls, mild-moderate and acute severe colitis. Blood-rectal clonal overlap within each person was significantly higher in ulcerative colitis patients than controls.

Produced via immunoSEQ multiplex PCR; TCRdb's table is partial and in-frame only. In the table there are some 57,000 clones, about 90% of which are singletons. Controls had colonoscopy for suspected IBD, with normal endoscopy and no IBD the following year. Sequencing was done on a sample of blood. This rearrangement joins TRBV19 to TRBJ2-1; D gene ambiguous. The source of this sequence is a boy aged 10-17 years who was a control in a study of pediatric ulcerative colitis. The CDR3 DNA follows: TGTGCCAGTAGTATAGACTCCGGAACGAATGAGCAGTTCTTC. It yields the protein CASSIDSGTNEQFF.